These 8 T cell receptor beta chains share one sample of origin, sequenced in a study (dated by TCRdb to the mid-2010s). Libraries were constructed by 5' RACE. Data came from an Illumina MiSeq. The public reads were run again by TCRdb, first through fastp at Q25 and then through MiXCR, and only productive beta chains were kept. Rows are combined by CDR3 protein, so each entry shows the most common genes and DNA. The sample table holds 30,000 or so distinct CDR3 sequences, of which approximately 24% were seen once. Of the sample, 4.3% falls within the top ten clones. The sequenced material came from memory CD4+ T cells sorted from blood. The cell subset or site label, as the study defines it: memory CD4+ T cells, CD4+CD45RO+CD25-. The receptors originated from a female donor with breast cancer.

The chain couples TRBV7-9 to TRBJ2-1; the D gene is possibly TRBD2 (5 bases). The CDR3 length is 13 residues. V was trimmed by 4 bases and J by 13 bases, leaving 17 bases between them. The V gene's germline CDR1 is SEHNR and CDR2 FQNEAQ (reference sequence). CDR3 sequence (DNA): TGTGCCAGCAGCTCTGACCCGGACGGGGAACAGTTCTTC. It translates to CASSSDPDGEQFF.

As for this clonotype: One junction end does not reproduce the germline sequence, and a read error may be involved. The chain has TRBV27 and TRBJ1-6; no clear D. In germline, CDR1 is MNHEY, CDR2 SMNVEV (reference sequence). The CDR3 has 14 amino acids. CDR3 loop: CASSLLGGNSSLHF. The CDR3 DNA reads TGTGCCAGCAGTTTATTGGGCGGAAATTCATCCCTCCACTTT.

This clonotype was seen a handful of times. J is TRBJ1-2 and V is TRBV14; D is ambiguous. V shed 0 bases and J shed 7 bases, with 9 bases lying between them. The CDR3 extends over 13 amino acids. Per germline, CDR1 SGHDN and CDR2 FVKESK. The CDR3 DNA reads as TGTGCCAGCAGCCAAGAGACCGTGGCTGGCTACACCTTC. Its translation is CASSQETVAGYTF.

The V and J genes are TRBV7-9 and TRBJ2-3; TRBD1 matches 7 bases. Germline CDR1 SEHNR, CDR2 FQNEAQ (reference sequence). V trimming: 5 bases; J trimming: 5 bases; junction bases outside the gene matches: 22. The CDR3 runs to 19 residues. CDR3 sequence (DNA): TGTGCCAGCAGCGCGCCGTTGGGCCAGGGGGTCGCCCGAGAAGATACGCAGTATTTT. Protein product: CASSAPLGQGVAREDTQYF.

This clonotype was found a few times. The chain recombines TRBV6-1 with TRBJ1-1, with D possibly matching TRBD1 (5 bases). The V end lost 6 bases, the J end lost 3 bases, and 17 bases lay between the germline ends. The CDR3 runs 15 residues. From germline, CDR1 is MNHNS and CDR2 SASEGT. The CDR3 nucleotides are TGTGCCAGCAGGAGGATTGTAGGGGTAGACACTGAAGCTTTCTTT. It codes for CASRRIVGVDTEAFF.

A note on this clonotype: Germline is not matched at one junction end, which may reflect a read error. The chain recombines TRBV7-9 with TRBJ2-5; 8 nucleotides align to TRBD2. CDR1 and CDR2 from the germline V gene are SEHNR and FQNEAQ (reference sequence). The CDR3 totals 19 residues. Here the CDR3 reads CASSLSAGGPREIKEAQYF. The CDR3 DNA sequence: TGTGCCAGCAGCTTGTCGGCGGGGGGCCCCCGCGAGATAAAAGAGGCCCAGTACTTC.

This clonotype came up a few times. This sequence joins TRBV5-1 and TRBJ2-1; 7 nucleotides agree with TRBD2. J gave up 4 bases and V 5 bases, and 9 bases lay outside the gene matches. Germline V gene lookup returns CDR1 SGHRS and CDR2 YFSETQ. The CDR3 length is 15 residues. CDR3 DNA: TGCGCCAGCAGTGGAGAGTCTAGCGGATACAATGAGCAGTTCTTC. Encoded protein: CASSGESSGYNEQFF.

A note on this clonotype: Possible read error: a much larger clone is one base away. The gene calls are TRBV5-1 and TRBJ2-7; the D gene is possibly TRBD1 (6 bases). CDR1 is SGHRS, CDR2 YFSETQ, per germline. V lost 4 bases to trimming and J lost 6 bases, with 29 bases between them. CDR3 length: 18 residues. In DNA form, the CDR3 reads TGCGCCAGCAGCCGACGACCCCACACAGGGATTACCGGCTGCGAGCAGTACTTC. As protein: CASSRRPHTGITGCEQYF.